This is a list of T cell receptor beta chains from one sample in a study of blood T cell repertoires in COVID-19. Clones were sequenced by immunoSEQ multiplex PCR, and TCRdb holds only the in-frame ones, with some missing. The sample has 200,000 to 250,000 clones, 88% seen once; the top ten hold about 3.5%. Material for sequencing was PBMCs or T cells enriched from blood (not recorded which). The receptors were sampled from a woman aged 30 to 39 who had been exposed to COVID-19. Both conserved end residues are trimmed from each CDR3.

TRBJ2-1 TRBV20-1 SASGLAGGGNEQF
TRBJ1-1 TRBV15 ATSSRQGTEAF
TRBJ1-1 TRBV12-3/TRBV12-4 ASSSVPVEAF
TRBJ2-1 TRBV5-6 ASSLIPGQGYNEQF
TRBJ1-5 TRBV4-1 ASSQGLQGPGSNQPQH
TRBJ2-1 TRBV7-9 ASSSLAGRSSYNEQF
TRBJ1-1 TRBV28 ASSLSHRAIPNTEAF
TRBJ1-4 TRBV3-1/TRBV3-2 ASRLGQKGKLF
TRBJ1-2 TRBV7-9 ASSFKGTGRYGYT
TRBJ2-7 TRBV24-1 ATSPSGFPYEQY
TRBJ1-2 TRBV13 ASSSGEDYGYT
TRBJ2-7 TRBV19 ASSAQGGYEQY
TRBJ1-5 TRBV19 ASSPINQPQH
TRBJ1-6 TRBV28 ASSELSSYNSPLH
TRBJ2-7 TRBV11-2 ASSLIQGGSYEQY
TRBJ1-4 TRBV19 ASSVTGGNEKLF
TRBJ2-1 TRBV30 AWSGLAVWGEQF
TRBJ2-3 TRBV29-1 SARVTTDTQY
TRBJ1-4 TRBV4-1 ASSRSGTGSEKLF
TRBJ2-1 TRBV18 ASSPQIAGGVGNNEQF
TRBJ2-3 TRBV11-3 ASSLSSTGGTQY
TRBJ2-2 TRBV7-2 ASSPVAGNTGELF
TRBJ2-2 TRBV30 AWSGTDSNTGELF
TRBJ1-2 TRBV10-3 AISESRGVGYGYT
TRBJ1-2 TRBV11-2 ASSLDRGSSYGYT
TRBJ2-2 TRBV6-5 ASWEFTGELF
TRBJ2-3 TRBV9 ASSVAGHTDTQY
TRBJ2-1 TRBV7-2 ASSLDLWGDEQF
TRBJ2-5 TRBV5-1 ASSFRGTQY
TRBJ1-3 TRBV10-3 AISEIHSSGNTIY
TRBJ2-1 TRBV3-1/TRBV3-2 ASSQDSVPDRSFNEQF
TRBJ1-1 TRBV19 ASSIVPGPSEGAF
TRBJ1-5 TRBV9 ASSGFGAGGKVGNQPQH
TRBJ2-5 TRBV4-1 ASSQGLAAEGETQY
TRBJ1-2 TRBV9 ASSALEDRALGYT
TRBJ2-1 TRBV5-1 ASSLAGGTSGRYEQF
TRBJ1-1 TRBV2 ASSEAEQLNTEAF
TRBJ2-5 TRBV6-5 ASSHGLAGGETQY
TRBJ1-4 TRBV2 ASSLDRGNEKLF
TRBJ2-3 TRBV14 ASSQGLLGGGDTQY
TRBJ2-3 TRBV28 ASSYPPRREADTQY
TRBJ2-2 TRBV6-4 ASSRHSRGTGELF
TRBJ2-1 TRBV6-5 ASKRNSGLNNEQF
TRBJ2-7 TRBV10-2 ASSEGRGSYEQY
TRBJ1-2 TRBV2 ASSSPEGPLDGYT
TRBJ2-7 TRBV6-5 ASSLAGETHEQY
TRBJ1-1 TRBV5-1 ASSRQGRDTEAF
TRBJ2-1 TRBV28 ASSFPLTSGSTNEQF
TRBJ2-2 TRBV28 ASRQAGDEAGELF
TRBJ2-6 TRBV5-1 ASSFGTAGANVLT
TRBJ1-1 TRBV19 ASSTSNRDVAF
TRBJ2-3 TRBV7-9 ASSLNRRGTDTQY
TRBJ1-5 TRBV2 ASSKLDRVNQPQH